This note documents a single T cell receptor beta chain sequence. What it recognizes is unknown. Germline loops: CDR1 LNHNV, CDR2 YYDKDF (reference sequence). The CDR3 sequence is 15 residues long. After removal of 1 base from V and 5 bases from J, the junction contained 8 bases not matched to a gene. The data were obtained in a study of cytomegalovirus exposure and HLA in healthy donors. The study's findings and limits: With later analysis, a missense DCLRE1C variant became linked to TCR beta V- and J-gene trimming.

PCR used 60 Vbeta primers and 13 Jbeta primers. The repertoire was sequenced with immunoSEQ multiplex PCR; TCRdb's copy has only in-frame clones and lacks some. The data show about 140,000 clones, around 81% seen once. The receptor's source is a male donor in good health and CMV-seronegative. The material sequenced was PBMCs. The chain uses TRBV15 and TRBJ2-7; 7 nucleotides agree with TRBD1. Here the CDR3 DNA reads TGTGCCACCAGCAGAGCTCGACAGGGTTTCAACGAGCAGTACTTC. Translation: CATSRARQGFNEQYF.